These 2 T cell receptor beta chains originate from one sample sequenced in a study of cytotoxic CD8 clonotypes in ibrutinib-treated CLL. Only in-frame clones appear in the TCRdb table, and some are missing; sequencing was by immunoSEQ multiplex PCR. The data show more than 6,500 clones, approximately 77% seen once. The sample consisted of PBMCs, taken before ibrutinib treatment. Every receptor here comes from a human donor with chronic lymphocytic leukemia.

This chain uses TRBV11-3 with TRBJ2-3, with 7 bases identical to TRBD1. Germline values: CDR1 SGHNT, CDR2 YENEEA. Losses at the gene ends were 1 base for V and 8 bases for J; bases not matched to a gene: 0. The CDR3 contains 12 residues. The CDR3 sequence: CASSLGQGTQYF. In DNA form, the CDR3 reads TGTGCCAGCAGCTTAGGACAGGGTACGCAGTATTTT. The entire variable domain, with the rest obtained from reference TRBV11-3 and TRBJ2-3, is as follows: EAGVVQSPRYKIIEKKQPVAFWCNPISGHNTLYWYLQNLGQGPELLIRYENEEAVDDSQLPKDRFSAERLKGVDSTLKIQPAELGDSAVYLCASSLGQGTQYFGPGTRLTVL.

The rearrangement uses TRBV9 and TRBJ2-7; weak D call: TRBD1 (5 bases). Per germline, CDR1 SGDLS and CDR2 YYNGEE. V gave up 2 bases and J gave up 7 bases, with 22 bases separating them. The CDR3 spans 16 residues. The CDR3 loop is CASSVQDRDLRGEQYF. Written as DNA, the CDR3 is TGTGCCAGCAGCGTCCAAGACAGAGATCTACGTGGAGAGCAGTACTTC.